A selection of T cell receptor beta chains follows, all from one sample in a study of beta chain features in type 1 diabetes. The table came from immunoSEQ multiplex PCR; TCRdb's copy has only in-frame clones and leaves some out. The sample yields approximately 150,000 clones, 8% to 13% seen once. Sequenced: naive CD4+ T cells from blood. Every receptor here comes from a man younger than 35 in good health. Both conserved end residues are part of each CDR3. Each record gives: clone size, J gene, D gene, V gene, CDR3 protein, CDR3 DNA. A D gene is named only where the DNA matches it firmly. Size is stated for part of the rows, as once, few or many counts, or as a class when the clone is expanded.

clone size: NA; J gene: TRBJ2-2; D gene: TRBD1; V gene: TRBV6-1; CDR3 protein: CASSTTGAGELFF; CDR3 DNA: TGTGCCAGCAGTACTACAGGGGCCGGGGAGCTGTTTTTT
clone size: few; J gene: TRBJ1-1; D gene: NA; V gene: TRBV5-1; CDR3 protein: CASSFNAGPEAFF; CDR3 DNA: TGCGCCAGCAGCTTTAATGCAGGGCCTGAAGCTTTCTTT
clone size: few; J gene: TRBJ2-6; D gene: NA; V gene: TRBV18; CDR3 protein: CASSPGSTGANVLTF; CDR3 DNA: TGTGCCAGCTCACCTGGCAGTACTGGGGCCAACGTCCTGACTTTC
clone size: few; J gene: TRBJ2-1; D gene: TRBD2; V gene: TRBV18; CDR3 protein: CASSPGGLAGYNEQFF; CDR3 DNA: TGTGCCAGCTCACCAGGGGGACTAGCGGGTTACAATGAGCAGTTCTTC
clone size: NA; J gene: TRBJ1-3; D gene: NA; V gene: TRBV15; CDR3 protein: CATSSVQTASSGNTIYF; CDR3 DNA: TGTGCCACCAGCAGTGTCCAGACAGCGAGCTCTGGAAACACCATATATTTT
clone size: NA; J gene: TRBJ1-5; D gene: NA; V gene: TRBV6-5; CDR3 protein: CASSPQGFNQPQHF; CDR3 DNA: TGTGCCAGCAGTCCACAGGGTTTCAATCAGCCCCAGCATTTT
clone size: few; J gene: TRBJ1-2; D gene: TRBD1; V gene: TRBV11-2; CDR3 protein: CASRRQGTDGYTF; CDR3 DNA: TGTGCCAGCAGGCGACAGGGTACGGATGGCTACACCTTC
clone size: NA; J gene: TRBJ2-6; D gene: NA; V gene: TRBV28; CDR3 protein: CASSPISSAGANVLTF; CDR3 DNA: TGTGCCAGCAGTCCAATATCTAGTGCTGGGGCCAACGTCCTGACTTTC
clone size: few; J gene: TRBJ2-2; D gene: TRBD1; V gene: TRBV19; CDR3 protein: CASSGGQGNTGELFF; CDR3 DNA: TGTGCCAGTAGCGGGGGACAGGGGAACACCGGGGAGCTGTTTTTT
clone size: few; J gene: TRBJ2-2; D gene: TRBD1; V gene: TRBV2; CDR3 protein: CASSRQGPNTGELFF; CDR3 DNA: TGTGCCAGCAGTCGACAGGGGCCAAACACCGGGGAGCTGTTTTTT
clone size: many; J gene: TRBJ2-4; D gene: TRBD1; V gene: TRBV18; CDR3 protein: CASSPPRGQQNIQYF; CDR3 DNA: TGTGCCAGCTCACCTCCCAGGGGGCAGCAAAACATTCAGTACTTC
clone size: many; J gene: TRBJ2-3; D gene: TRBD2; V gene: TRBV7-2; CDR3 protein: CASSYSGGNTDTQYF; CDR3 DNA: TGTGCCAGCAGTTATAGCGGGGGGAACACAGATACGCAGTATTTT
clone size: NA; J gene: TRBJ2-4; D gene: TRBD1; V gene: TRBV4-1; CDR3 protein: CASSQQITGQGQDIQYF; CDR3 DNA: TGCGCCAGCAGCCAACAAATCACGGGACAGGGGCAGGACATTCAGTACTTC
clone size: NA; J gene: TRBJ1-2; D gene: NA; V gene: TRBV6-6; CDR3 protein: CASSYSPAGPLGYTF; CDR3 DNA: TGTGCCAGCAGTTACTCCCCCGCCGGTCCCCTGGGCTACACCTTC
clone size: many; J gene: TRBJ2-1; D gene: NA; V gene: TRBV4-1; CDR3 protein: CASSQLTANEQFF; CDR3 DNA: TGCGCCAGCAGCCAGCTGACAGCAAATGAGCAGTTCTTC
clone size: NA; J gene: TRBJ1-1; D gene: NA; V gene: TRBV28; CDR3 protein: CASSPRGGLTEAFF; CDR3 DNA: TGTGCCAGCAGCCCTCGGGGGGGCCTCACTGAAGCTTTCTTT
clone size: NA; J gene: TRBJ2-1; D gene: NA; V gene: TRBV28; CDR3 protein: CASSLQDAGVQFF; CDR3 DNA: TGTGCCAGCAGTTTACAGGACGCCGGGGTGCAGTTCTTC
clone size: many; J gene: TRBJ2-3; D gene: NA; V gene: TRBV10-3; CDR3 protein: CAISEADSTDTQYF; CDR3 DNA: TGTGCCATCAGTGAGGCGGACAGTACAGATACGCAGTATTTT
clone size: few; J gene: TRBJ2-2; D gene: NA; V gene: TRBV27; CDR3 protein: CASSFSAGGGLGTGELFF; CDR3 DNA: TGTGCCAGCAGTTTTTCTGCTGGCGGGGGCCTGGGCACCGGGGAGCTGTTTTTT
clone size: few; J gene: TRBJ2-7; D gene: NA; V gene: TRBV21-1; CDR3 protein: CASSKEPHRGEQYF; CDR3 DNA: TGTGCCAGCAGCAAAGAGCCACACAGGGGCGAGCAGTACTTC
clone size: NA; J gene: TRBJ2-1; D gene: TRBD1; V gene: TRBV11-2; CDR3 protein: CASSTPGGNEQFF; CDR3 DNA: TGTGCCAGCAGCACCCCAGGGGGCAATGAGCAGTTCTTC
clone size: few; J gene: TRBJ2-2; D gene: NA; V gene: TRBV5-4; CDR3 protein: CASSLVPGELFF; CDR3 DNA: TGTGCCAGCAGCTTGGTTCCAGGGGAGCTGTTTTTT
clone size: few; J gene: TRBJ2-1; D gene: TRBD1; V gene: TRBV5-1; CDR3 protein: CASSLRDRIYNEQFF; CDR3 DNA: TGCGCCAGCAGCCTCCGGGACAGGATCTACAATGAGCAGTTCTTC